The 23 T cell receptor beta chains listed next were all sequenced from one sample in a study of T-cell reconstitution after alpha-beta-depleted transplantation in children. TCRbeta library preparation incorporated unique molecular identifiers. TCRdb fed the PCR reads into MiXCR, producing one record per CDR3 protein. The profile shows over 400,000 distinct CDR3 sequences, 43% of them singletons. The sample was PBMCs, taken before TCRalphabeta/CD19-depleted stem cell transplant. The receptor source for this set is a girl aged 2-10 years with aplastic anemia, due to receive a stem cell transplant.

This clonotype was observed at least ten times. V usage is TRBV5-1 and J usage is TRBJ2-1, with D perhaps being TRBD1 or TRBD2 (5 bases each). V lost 4 bases and J lost 2, with 13 bases in between. The CDR3 length is 15 residues. CDR1 is SGHRS and CDR2 is YFSETQ in the germline V gene. In DNA, the CDR3 is TGCGCCAGCAGCCCGGAAGGGGACCCCTACAATGAGCAGTTCTTC. Protein: CASSPEGDPYNEQFF.

Details on this clonotype: This may come from a read error, since a much larger clone is one base off. This chain joins TRBV28 and TRBJ1-5; maybe TRBD1 (6 bases). Germline V gene data show CDR1 as MDHEN and CDR2 as SYDVKM. This CDR3 comprises 16 residues. The CDR3 sequence: CPSSHEGTNWGRPQHF. The CDR3 bases are TGTCCCAGCAGCCACGAAGGGACAAATTGGGGTCGGCCCCAGCATTTT.

This clonotype has only a few counts. At one end, the junction sequence differs from germline, possibly due to a read error. V gene TRBV7-7 combines with J gene TRBJ2-5; TRBD1 is a possible D gene (6 bases). The CDR3 extends over 17 amino acids. Germline V gene data show CDR1 as SSHAT and CDR2 as FNYEAQ (reference sequence). The CDR3 sequence: CASSIQIQGRGQETQYF. CDR3 bases: TGTGCTAGCAGCATACAGATACAGGGTAGGGGTCAAGAGACCCAGTACTTC.

At least ten counts were recorded for this clonotype. This chain uses TRBV28 with TRBJ2-7, with D perhaps being TRBD1 or TRBD2 (6 bases each). Germline assignment: CDR1 MDHEN and CDR2 SYDVKM. The CDR3 totals 14 residues. The V end lost 3 bases, the J end lost 4 bases, and 13 bases lay between the germline ends. CDR3 region: CASSFPGAGYEQYF. The DNA of the CDR3 is TGTGCCAGCAGTTTTCCGGGGGCCGGTTACGAGCAGTACTTC.

This clonotype was recorded a few times. This sequence joins TRBV7-9 and TRBJ1-2, with D unclear. In germline, CDR1 is SEHNR, CDR2 FQNEAQ (reference sequence). Trimming took off 3 bases at V and 5 bases at J, with 7 bases between the two ends. The CDR3 has 12 amino acids. The CDR3 sequence: CASSLADYGYTF. DNA for the CDR3: TGTGCCAGCAGCTTGGCGGATTATGGCTACACCTTC. Full variable domain (rest looked up from reference TRBV7-9 and TRBJ1-2): DTGVSQNPRHKITKRGQNVTFRCDPISEHNRLYWYRQTLGQGPEFLTYFQNEAQLEKSRLLSDRFSAERPKGSFSTLEIQRTEQGDSAMYLCASSLADYGYTFGSGTRLTVV.

The CDR3 nucleotides are TGCGCCAGCAGCCAGACAGGGGCCCCATATGGCTACACCTTC. Protein product: CASSQTGAPYGYTF. The J gene is TRBJ1-2, the V gene TRBV5-1; TRBD1 agrees at 8 bases. The CDR3 extends over 14 amino acids. Germline assignment: CDR1 SGHRS and CDR2 YFSETQ. Trimming at V came to 4 bases and at J to 5 bases, leaving 7 bases not matched to a gene.

The gene calls are TRBV7-7 and TRBJ1-4; 11 bases are a match to TRBD1. In germline, CDR1 is SSHAT, CDR2 FNYEAQ (reference sequence). The CDR3 length is 18 residues. Unmatched junction bases numbered 15, after V lost 5 bases and J lost 7 bases. CDR3 coding DNA: TGTGCCAGCAGCCAAGGACCGGGACAGGGGGTTTTTAGTGAAAAACTGTTTTTT. It codes for CASSQGPGQGVFSEKLFF.

This clonotype was observed a handful of times. The chain uses TRBV7-2 and TRBJ2-7; no reliable D call. Trimming removed 4 bases from V and 2 bases from J, with 9 bases in between. Germline V lookup: CDR1 SGHTA, CDR2 FQGNSA. The CDR3 consists of 13 residues. For the CDR3, the DNA is TGTGCCAGCAGCTCCCGACACCCCTACGAGCAGTACTTC. Amino acids: CASSSRHPYEQYF.

This clonotype was seen more than once but under ten times. The V and J genes are TRBV20-1 and TRBJ1-1; D is undetermined. Germline-derived CDR1 and CDR2 are DFQATT and SNEGSKA (reference sequence). CDR3 size: 12 residues. Trimming cost V 4 bases and J 6 bases, with 12 bases left between them. The CDR3 sequence is CSATRSVAEAFF. CDR3 bases: TGCAGTGCTACGCGGTCAGTGGCTGAAGCTTTCTTT.

This clonotype appeared a few times. The chain combines TRBV20-1 with TRBJ2-7; TRBD2 matches at 8 bases. This CDR3 comprises 16 residues. After removal of 1 base from V and 3 bases from J, the junction contained 11 bases not matched to a gene. Germline CDR1 DFQATT, CDR2 SNEGSKA (reference sequence). In nucleotides, the CDR3 is TGCAGTGCTAGAGGTCTTAGCGGGATATTTGGCTACGAGCAGTACTTC. Translating it yields CSARGLSGIFGYEQYF.

This chain links TRBV20-1 with TRBJ2-1, with 9 bases matching TRBD1. The V gene end was trimmed by 0 bases and the J gene end by 1 base; junction bases not matched to a gene: 4. The CDR3 is made up of 16 amino acids. The V gene's germline CDR1 is DFQATT and CDR2 SNEGSKA (reference sequence). DNA of the CDR3: TGCAGTGCTAGAGATACACAGGGGGCGTCCTACAATGAGCAGTTCTTC. This gives the protein CSARDTQGASYNEQFF.

CDR3 coding DNA: TGCGCCAGCACCGACCAAGGGAATGAGCAGTTCTTC. It is translated as CASTDQGNEQFF. The rearrangement uses TRBV5-1 and TRBJ2-1, with no clear D. Germline-derived CDR1 and CDR2 are SGHRS and YFSETQ. This CDR3 spans 12 amino acids. Trimming took 6 bases from V and 7 from J, leaving 11 bases between them.

This clonotype was counted many times. The chain carries TRBV7-9 and TRBJ2-5, with TRBD1 matching over 8 bases. The germline V gene has CDR1 SEHNR and CDR2 FQNEAQ (reference sequence). The CDR3 extends over 11 amino acids. The J segment lost 11 bases and the V segment lost 3 bases, leaving 2 bases of the junction unmatched. In nucleotides, the CDR3 is TGTGCCAGCAGCTTGGGGGACAGGCAGTACTTC. Translation: CASSLGDRQYF.

The genes are TRBV5-1 and TRBJ2-3, with TRBD1 matching over 7 bases. The CDR3 is 13 amino acids. Germline CDR1 and CDR2: SGHRS and YFSETQ. The trim removed 5 bases at V and 6 bases at J, leaving 6 bases unmatched. CDR3 nucleotides: TGCGCCAGCAGAGGACAGGCAGTTGATACGCAGTATTTT. This codes for CASRGQAVDTQYF.

This clonotype has ten or more counts. The V gene is TRBV20-1, the J gene TRBJ1-2, with 7 bases fitting TRBD1. Germline lookup yields CDR1 DFQATT and CDR2 SNEGSKA (reference sequence). This CDR3 region has 13 residues. V gave up 3 bases and J gave up 10 bases; unmatched junction bases: 11. CDR3 residues: CSARSRDSRYYTF. The CDR3 coding sequence is TGCAGTGCTAGGAGCCGGGACAGTCGGTACTACACCTTC.

This clonotype was seen only a few times. The chain employs TRBV6-6 and TRBJ1-2, with D tentatively TRBD1 (6 bases). Per the germline V gene, CDR1 is MNHNY and CDR2 is SVGAGI (reference sequence). The CDR3 contains 12 residues. The V and J ends lost 6 bases and 8 bases respectively, with 13 bases between them. CDR3 amino acids: CASRTAGEGYTF. CDR3 in DNA: TGTGCCAGCAGGACCGCAGGGGAAGGCTACACCTTC.

This clonotype has at least ten counts. V usage is TRBV7-6 and J usage is TRBJ1-4; weak D call: TRBD1 (5 bases). The CDR3 loop spans 16 amino acids. Germline V lookup: CDR1 SGHVS, CDR2 FNYEAQ. V gave up 1 base and J gave up 3 bases, with 12 bases separating them. The CDR3 loop reads CASSLEQVEANEKLFF. Here the CDR3 DNA reads TGTGCCAGCAGCTTAGAACAGGTGGAGGCTAATGAAAAACTGTTTTTT.

At least ten counts were recorded for this clonotype. The rearrangement joins TRBV10-3 to TRBJ1-2; 8 positions match TRBD1. Trimming took 6 bases from V and 1 from J; bases not matched to a gene: 4. Germline-derived CDR1 and CDR2 are ENHRY and SYGVKD. The CDR3 loop spans 14 amino acids. The CDR3 region has the DNA TGTGCCATCAGCCGGACAGGGAATAACTATGGCTACACCTTC. Translated: CAISRTGNNYGYTF.

Concerning this clonotype itself: Possible read error: a much larger clone is one base away. The CDR3 DNA follows: TGTGCCAGCAGGGACAGGGGCTACGAGCAGTACTTC. This translates into CASRDRGYEQYF. This sequence joins TRBV28 and TRBJ2-7, with TRBD1 matching 9 bases. After removal of 6 bases from V and 3 bases from J, the junction contained 0 bases not matched to a gene. Germline V gene sequence: CDR1 MDHEN, CDR2 SYDVKM. The CDR3 length is 12 residues.

In this sample, this clonotype turned up a few times. This chain connects TRBV28 to TRBJ1-5; the D is unclear. V was shortened by 1 base and J by 3 bases, with 13 bases between the two germline ends. The germline V gene has CDR1 MDHEN and CDR2 SYDVKM. The CDR3 is 16 amino acids. This CDR3 is CASSLFTGRANQPQHF. The CDR3 region has the DNA TGTGCCAGCAGTTTATTCACCGGGAGAGCCAATCAGCCCCAGCATTTT.

The V call is TRBV7-9, the J call TRBJ2-7, with 13 bases that match TRBD2. The germline V gene encodes CDR1 SEHNR and CDR2 FQNEAQ (reference sequence). Trimming removed 5 bases from V and 6 bases from J; junction bases left unmatched: 13. This CDR3 is 17 amino acids long. The CDR3 region is CASSHAGTSGIGGEQYF. The CDR3, as DNA: TGTGCCAGCAGCCACGCCGGGACTAGCGGGATTGGGGGCGAGCAGTACTTC.

As concerns this clonotype: A read error may explain this, as a much larger clone is one base away. V is TRBV20-1 and J is TRBJ1-2; D is unresolved. The CDR3 is 12 amino acids. Germline assignment: CDR1 DFQATT and CDR2 SNEGSKA (reference sequence). This chain's CDR3 is CIARSVRYGYTF. The CDR3 DNA sequence: TGCATTGCTAGGTCGGTGAGGTATGGCTACACCTTC.

On this clonotype itself: This may be a read error: a much more frequent sequence differs by one nucleotide. The CDR3 sequence: CASTLSGAYNEQFF. CDR3 DNA: TGCGCCAGCACCTTGAGCGGGGCCTACAATGAGCAGTTCTTC. The chain employs TRBV5-1 and TRBJ2-1; 7 bases are shared with TRBD2. Germline values: CDR1 SGHRS, CDR2 YFSETQ. The CDR3 runs to 14 residues.